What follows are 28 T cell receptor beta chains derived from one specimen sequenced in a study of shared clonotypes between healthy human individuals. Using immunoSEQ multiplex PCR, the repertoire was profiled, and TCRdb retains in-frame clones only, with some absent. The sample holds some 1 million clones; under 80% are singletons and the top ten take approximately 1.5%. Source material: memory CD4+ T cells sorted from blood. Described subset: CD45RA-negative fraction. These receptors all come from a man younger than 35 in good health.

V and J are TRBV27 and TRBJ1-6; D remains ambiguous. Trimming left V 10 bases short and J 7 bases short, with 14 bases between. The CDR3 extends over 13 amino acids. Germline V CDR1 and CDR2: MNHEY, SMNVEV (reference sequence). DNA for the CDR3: TGTGCCACAGGCTTATGGGGAAATTCACCCCTCCACTTT. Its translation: CATGLWGNSPLHF.

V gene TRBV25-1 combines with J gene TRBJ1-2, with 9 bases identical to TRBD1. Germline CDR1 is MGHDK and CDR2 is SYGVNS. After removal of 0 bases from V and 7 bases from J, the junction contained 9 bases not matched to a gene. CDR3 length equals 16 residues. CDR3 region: CASSEYSGTGTAGYTF. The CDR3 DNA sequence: TGTGCCAGCAGTGAATATAGCGGGACAGGGACCGCTGGCTACACCTTC.

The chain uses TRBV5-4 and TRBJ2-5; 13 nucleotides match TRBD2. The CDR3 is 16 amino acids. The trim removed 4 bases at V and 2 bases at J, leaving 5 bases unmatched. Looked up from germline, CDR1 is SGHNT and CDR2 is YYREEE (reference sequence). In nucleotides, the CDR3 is TGTGCCAGCAGCCGGAGGACTAGCGGGGGACAAGAGACCCAGTACTTC. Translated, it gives CASSRRTSGGQETQYF. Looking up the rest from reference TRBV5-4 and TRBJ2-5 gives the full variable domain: ETGVTQSPTHLIKTRGQQVTLRCSSQSGHNTVSWYQQALGQGPQFIFQYYREEENGRGNFPPRFSGLQFPNYSSELNVNALELDDSALYLCASSRRTSGGQETQYFGPGTRLLVL.

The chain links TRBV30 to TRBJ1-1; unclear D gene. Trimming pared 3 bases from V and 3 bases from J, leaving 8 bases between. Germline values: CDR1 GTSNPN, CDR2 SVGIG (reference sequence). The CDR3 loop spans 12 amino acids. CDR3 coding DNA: TGTGCCTGGAGCCTCGAGGACACTGAAGCTTTCTTT. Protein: CAWSLEDTEAFF.

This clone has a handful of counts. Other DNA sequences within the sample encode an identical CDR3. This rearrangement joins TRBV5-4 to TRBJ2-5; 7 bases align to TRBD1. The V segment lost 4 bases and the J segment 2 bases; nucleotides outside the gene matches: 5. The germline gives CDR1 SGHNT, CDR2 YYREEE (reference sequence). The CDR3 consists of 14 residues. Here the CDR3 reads CASSPRQGQETQYF. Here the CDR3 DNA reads TGTGCCAGCAGCCCCCGACAGGGACAAGAGACCCAGTACTTC.

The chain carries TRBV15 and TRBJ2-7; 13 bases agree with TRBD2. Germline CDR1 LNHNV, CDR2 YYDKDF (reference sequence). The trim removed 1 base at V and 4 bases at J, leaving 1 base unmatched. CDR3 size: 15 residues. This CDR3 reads CATSRGTSGSYEQYF. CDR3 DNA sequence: TGTGCCACCAGCAGAGGGACTAGCGGGAGTTACGAGCAGTACTTC.

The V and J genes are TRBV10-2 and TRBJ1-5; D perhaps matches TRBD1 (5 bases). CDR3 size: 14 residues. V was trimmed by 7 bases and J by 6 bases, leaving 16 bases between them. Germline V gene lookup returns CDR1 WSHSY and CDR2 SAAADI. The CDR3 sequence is CASTPGAGGQPQHF. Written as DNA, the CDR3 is TGCGCCAGCACCCCCGGCGCGGGGGGTCAGCCCCAGCATTTT.

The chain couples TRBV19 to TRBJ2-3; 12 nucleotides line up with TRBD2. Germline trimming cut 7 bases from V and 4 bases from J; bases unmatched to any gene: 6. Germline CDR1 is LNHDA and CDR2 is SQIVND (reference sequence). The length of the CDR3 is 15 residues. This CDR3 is CASTSGRAGADTQYF. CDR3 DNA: TGTGCCAGTACTAGCGGGAGGGCCGGGGCAGATACGCAGTATTTT.

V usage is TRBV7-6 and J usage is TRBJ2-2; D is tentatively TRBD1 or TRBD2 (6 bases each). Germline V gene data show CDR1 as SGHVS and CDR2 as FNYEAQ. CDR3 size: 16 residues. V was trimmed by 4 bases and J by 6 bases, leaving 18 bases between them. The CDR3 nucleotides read TGTGCCAGCAGCTCGGAGGGACACTTAGTGCCCGGGGAGCTGTTTTTT. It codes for CASSSEGHLVPGELFF. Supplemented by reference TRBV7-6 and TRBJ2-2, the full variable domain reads GAGVSQSPRYKVTKRGQDVALRCDPISGHVSLYWYRQALGQGPEFLTYFNYEAQQDKSGLPNDRFSAERPEGSISTLTIQRTEQRDSAMYRCASSSEGHLVPGELFFGEGSRLTVL.

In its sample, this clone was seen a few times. The CDR3 spells CASSMGDRQNSPLHF. The CDR3 nucleotides are TGTGCCAGCAGTATGGGCGACAGACAAAATTCACCCCTCCACTTT. This chain uses TRBV6-5 with TRBJ1-6; a possible D gene is TRBD1 (5 bases). The CDR3 has 15 amino acids. V lost 5 bases and J lost 7, with 15 bases in between. In germline, CDR1 is MNHEY, CDR2 SVGAGI.

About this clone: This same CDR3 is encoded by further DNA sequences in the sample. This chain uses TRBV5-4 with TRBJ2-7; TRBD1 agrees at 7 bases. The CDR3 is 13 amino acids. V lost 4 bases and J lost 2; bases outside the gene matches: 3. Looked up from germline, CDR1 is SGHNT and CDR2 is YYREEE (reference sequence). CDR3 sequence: CASSRDRPYEQYF. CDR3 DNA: TGTGCCAGCAGCCGGGACAGACCCTACGAGCAGTACTTC.

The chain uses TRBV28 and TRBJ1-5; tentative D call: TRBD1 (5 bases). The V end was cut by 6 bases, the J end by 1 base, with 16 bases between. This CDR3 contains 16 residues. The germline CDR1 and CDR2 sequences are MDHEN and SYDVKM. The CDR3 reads CASSGGIGDSNQPQHF. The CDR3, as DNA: TGTGCCAGCAGCGGGGGGATAGGAGACAGCAATCAGCCCCAGCATTTT.

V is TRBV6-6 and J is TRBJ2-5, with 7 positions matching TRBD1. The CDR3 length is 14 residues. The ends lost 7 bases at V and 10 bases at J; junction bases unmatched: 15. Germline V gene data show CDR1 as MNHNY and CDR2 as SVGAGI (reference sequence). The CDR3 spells CASTLGDRPQGQYF. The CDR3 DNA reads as TGTGCCAGCACCCTAGGGGACAGACCTCAGGGCCAGTACTTC.

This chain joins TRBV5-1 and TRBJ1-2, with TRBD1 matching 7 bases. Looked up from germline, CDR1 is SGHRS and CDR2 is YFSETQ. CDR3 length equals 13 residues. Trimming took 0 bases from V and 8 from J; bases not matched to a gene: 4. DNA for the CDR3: TGCGCCAGCAGCTTGGAGGGGGCGGAGGGCTACACCTTC. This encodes CASSLEGAEGYTF.

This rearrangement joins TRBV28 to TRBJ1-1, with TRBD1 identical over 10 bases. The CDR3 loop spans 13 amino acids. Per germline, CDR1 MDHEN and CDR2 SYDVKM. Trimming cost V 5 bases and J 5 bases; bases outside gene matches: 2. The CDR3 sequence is CASSRTGGTEAFF. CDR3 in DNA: TGTGCCAGCAGTCGGACAGGGGGAACTGAAGCTTTCTTT.

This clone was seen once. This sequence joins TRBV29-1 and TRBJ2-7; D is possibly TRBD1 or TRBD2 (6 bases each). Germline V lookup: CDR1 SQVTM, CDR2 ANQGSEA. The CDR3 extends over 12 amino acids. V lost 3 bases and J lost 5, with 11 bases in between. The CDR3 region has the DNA TGCAGCGTTGACGGGGGCTCTGACGAGCAGTACTTC. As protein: CSVDGGSDEQYF.

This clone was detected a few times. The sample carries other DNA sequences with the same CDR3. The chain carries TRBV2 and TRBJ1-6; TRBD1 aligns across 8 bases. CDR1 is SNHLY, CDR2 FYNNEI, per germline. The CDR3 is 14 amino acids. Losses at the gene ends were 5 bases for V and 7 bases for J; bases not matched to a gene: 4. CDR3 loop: CASSWTGRNSPLHF. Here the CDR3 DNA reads TGTGCCAGCAGTTGGACAGGGAGGAATTCACCCCTCCACTTT.

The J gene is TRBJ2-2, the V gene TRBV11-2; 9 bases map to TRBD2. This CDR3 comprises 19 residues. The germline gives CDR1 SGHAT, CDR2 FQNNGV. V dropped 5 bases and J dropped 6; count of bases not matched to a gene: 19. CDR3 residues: CASSRGTRTSVVRAGELFF. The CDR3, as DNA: TGTGCCAGCAGCCGTGGGACTAGGACTAGCGTTGTTAGGGCCGGGGAGCTGTTTTTT.

The CDR3: CASKEVAGGHYEQYF. The CDR3 DNA reads TGTGCCAGCAAAGAAGTAGCGGGAGGCCACTACGAGCAGTACTTC. This sequence joins TRBV6-5 and TRBJ2-7; 10 bases line up with TRBD2. Losses at the gene ends were 7 bases for V and 3 bases for J; bases not matched to a gene: 9. Germline CDR1 MNHEY, CDR2 SVGAGI. CDR3 length equals 15 residues.

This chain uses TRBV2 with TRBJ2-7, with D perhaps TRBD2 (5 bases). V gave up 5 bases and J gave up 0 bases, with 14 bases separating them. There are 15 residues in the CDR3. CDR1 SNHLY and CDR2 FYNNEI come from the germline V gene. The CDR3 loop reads CASSTEAGLSYEQYF. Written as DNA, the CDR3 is TGTGCCAGCAGTACCGAGGCGGGCCTCTCCTACGAGCAGTACTTC.

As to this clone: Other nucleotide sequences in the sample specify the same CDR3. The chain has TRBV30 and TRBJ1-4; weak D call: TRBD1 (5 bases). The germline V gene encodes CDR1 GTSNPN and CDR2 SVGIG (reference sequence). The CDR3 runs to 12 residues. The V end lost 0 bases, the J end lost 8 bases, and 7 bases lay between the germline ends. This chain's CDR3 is CAWSVRGEKLFF. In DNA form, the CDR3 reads TGTGCCTGGAGTGTACGGGGGGAAAAACTGTTTTTT.

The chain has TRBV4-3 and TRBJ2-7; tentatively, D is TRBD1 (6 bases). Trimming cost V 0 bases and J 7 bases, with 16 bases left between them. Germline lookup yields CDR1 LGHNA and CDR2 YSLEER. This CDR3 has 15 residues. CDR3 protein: CASSQDLVPGEEQYF. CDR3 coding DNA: TGCGCCAGCAGCCAAGATTTAGTACCAGGGGAAGAGCAGTACTTC.

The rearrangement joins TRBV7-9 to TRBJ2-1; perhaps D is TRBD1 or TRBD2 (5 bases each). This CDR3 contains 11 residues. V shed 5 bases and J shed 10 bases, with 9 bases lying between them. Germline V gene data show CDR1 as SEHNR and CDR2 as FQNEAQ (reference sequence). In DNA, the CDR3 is TGTGCCAGCAGCAGAGGGGTGGAGCAGTTCTTC. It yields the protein CASSRGVEQFF.

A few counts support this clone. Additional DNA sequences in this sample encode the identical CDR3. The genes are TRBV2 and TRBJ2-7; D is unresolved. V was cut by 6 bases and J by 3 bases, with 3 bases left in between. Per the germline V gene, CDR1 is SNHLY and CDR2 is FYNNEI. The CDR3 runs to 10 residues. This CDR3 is CASRDYEQYF. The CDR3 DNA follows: TGTGCCAGCAGGGACTACGAGCAGTACTTC.

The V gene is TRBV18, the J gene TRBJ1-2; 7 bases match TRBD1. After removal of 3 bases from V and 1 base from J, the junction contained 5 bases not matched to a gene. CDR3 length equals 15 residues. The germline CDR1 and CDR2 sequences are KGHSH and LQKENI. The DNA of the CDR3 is TGTGCCAGCTCACCCCGAGGGGACAGTAACTATGGCTACACCTTC. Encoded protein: CASSPRGDSNYGYTF. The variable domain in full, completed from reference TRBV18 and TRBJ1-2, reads NAGVMQNPRHLVRRRGQEARLRCSPMKGHSHVYWYRQLPEEGLKFMVYLQKENIIDESGMPKERFSAEFPKEGPSILRIQQVVRGDSAAYFCASSPRGDSNYGYTFGSGTRLTVV.

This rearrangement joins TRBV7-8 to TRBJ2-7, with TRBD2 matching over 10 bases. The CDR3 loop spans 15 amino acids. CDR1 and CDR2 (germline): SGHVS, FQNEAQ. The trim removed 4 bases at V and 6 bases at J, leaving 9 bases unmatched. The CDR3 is CASSSAGTSVSEQYF. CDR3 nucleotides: TGTGCCAGCAGCTCAGCCGGGACTAGCGTCAGCGAGCAGTACTTC.

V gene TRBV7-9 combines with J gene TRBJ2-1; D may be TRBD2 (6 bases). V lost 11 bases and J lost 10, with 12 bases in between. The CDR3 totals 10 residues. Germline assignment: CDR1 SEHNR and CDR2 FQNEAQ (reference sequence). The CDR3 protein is CAGGTYEQFF. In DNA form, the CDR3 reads TGTGCCGGAGGGACGTACGAGCAGTTCTTC.

The CDR3 DNA reads TGTGCCAGCAGTTACTCGCGGGGGATGGAAGGAAACACCATATATTTT. This translates into CASSYSRGMEGNTIYF. The V gene is TRBV6-5, the J gene TRBJ1-3; D is perhaps TRBD1 (5 bases). V was cut by 0 bases and J by 4 bases, with 13 bases left in between. Germline V CDR1 and CDR2: MNHEY, SVGAGI. This CDR3 has 16 amino acids.